Listed below are T cell receptor beta chains from one sample, sequenced in a study of CD8 T cells in ankylosing spondylitis. Using its own MiXCR run on the 5' RACE reads, TCRdb lists one record per CDR3 protein. Of roughly 700,000 distinct CDR3 sequences in the sample, 15% to 20% were seen once. Specimen: blood, either unsorted or a sorted T cell fraction (not recorded which). The receptors stem from a male donor with ankylosing spondylitis. Both conserved end residues are part of each CDR3. The D gene is left open where the match is weak. Expanded clones are given a class, and other clones once, few, many or no size at all.

clone size: -
V gene: TRBV6-2/TRBV6-3
D gene: TRBD2
J gene: TRBJ2-1
CDR3 protein: CASSTRTSGEYNEQFF
CDR3 DNA: TGTGCCAGCAGTACTCGGACTAGCGGGGAATACAATGAGCAGTTCTTC

clone size: -
V gene: TRBV6-1
D gene: -
J gene: TRBJ2-5
CDR3 protein: CASSATRDSLGQYF
CDR3 DNA: TGTGCCAGCAGTGCCACCAGGGACTCCCTGGGCCAGTACTTC

clone size: few
V gene: TRBV11-3
D gene: TRBD1
J gene: TRBJ2-3
CDR3 protein: CASSAGTGGDTQYF
CDR3 DNA: TGTGCCAGCAGCGCCGGGACAGGAGGAGATACGCAGTATTTT

clone size: few
V gene: TRBV20-1
D gene: -
J gene: TRBJ1-1
CDR3 protein: CSAPYRGRPNTEAFF
CDR3 DNA: TGCAGTGCCCCTTACCGAGGACGGCCGAACACTGAAGCTTTCTTT

clone size: few
V gene: TRBV5-1
D gene: TRBD2
J gene: TRBJ2-3
CDR3 protein: CASSLRGTGVPPGLAGAGDTQYF
CDR3 DNA: TGCGCCAGCAGCTTGCGCGGGACAGGGGTCCCCCCGGGACTAGCGGGAGCGGGAGATACGCAGTATTTT

clone size: -
V gene: TRBV15
D gene: -
J gene: TRBJ1-1
CDR3 protein: CATPLGASRNTEAFF
CDR3 DNA: TGTGCCACCCCATTGGGAGCTTCCAGGAACACTGAAGCTTTCTTT

clone size: many
V gene: TRBV14
D gene: -
J gene: TRBJ1-6
CDR3 protein: CASSHEVYNSPLHF
CDR3 DNA: TGTGCCAGCAGCCACGAGGTCTATAATTCACCCCTCCACTTT

clone size: few
V gene: TRBV10-2
D gene: -
J gene: TRBJ2-3
CDR3 protein: CASGLFGADTQYF
CDR3 DNA: TGCGCCAGCGGACTTTTTGGTGCAGATACGCAGTATTTT

clone size: -
V gene: TRBV27
D gene: -
J gene: TRBJ2-7
CDR3 protein: CASRIEWQGAYEQYF
CDR3 DNA: TGTGCCAGCAGGATAGAGTGGCAGGGTGCGTACGAGCAGTACTTC

clone size: -
V gene: TRBV7-2
D gene: -
J gene: TRBJ1-4
CDR3 protein: CASSLVGPFEKLFF
CDR3 DNA: TGTGCCAGCAGCTTAGTCGGTCCGTTTGAAAAACTGTTTTTT

clone size: few
V gene: TRBV12-3/TRBV12-4
D gene: -
J gene: TRBJ1-2
CDR3 protein: CASSPLGVGGYTF
CDR3 DNA: TGTGCCAGCAGCCCTCTGGGGGTCGGTGGCTACACCTTC

clone size: few
V gene: TRBV12-3/TRBV12-4
D gene: -
J gene: TRBJ2-2
CDR3 protein: CASWAGELFF
CDR3 DNA: TGTGCCAGCTGGGCCGGGGAGCTGTTTTTT

clone size: many
V gene: TRBV29-1
D gene: TRBD1
J gene: TRBJ1-2
CDR3 protein: CSVAHRGLGYTF
CDR3 DNA: TGCAGCGTCGCGCACAGGGGACTTGGCTACACCTTC

clone size: few
V gene: TRBV28
D gene: TRBD2
J gene: TRBJ2-1
CDR3 protein: CASSPSSASGSNEQFF
CDR3 DNA: TGTGCCAGCAGTCCCTCAAGTGCTAGCGGGTCGAATGAGCAGTTCTTC

clone size: -
V gene: TRBV12-3/TRBV12-4
D gene: TRBD2
J gene: TRBJ2-1
CDR3 protein: CASSSGRGGRAAEQFF
CDR3 DNA: TGTGCCAGCAGTTCAGGGAGAGGCGGGAGGGCCGCTGAGCAGTTCTTC

clone size: -
V gene: TRBV30
D gene: -
J gene: TRBJ2-1
CDR3 protein: CAWSVKGNEQFF
CDR3 DNA: TGTGCCTGGAGTGTAAAAGGGAATGAGCAGTTCTTC

clone size: few
V gene: TRBV4-2
D gene: TRBD2
J gene: TRBJ2-5
CDR3 protein: CASSRGTSGSRVTQYF
CDR3 DNA: TGTGCCAGCAGCCGAGGGACTAGCGGGAGCAGGGTGACCCAGTACTTC

clone size: few
V gene: TRBV11-3
D gene: TRBD2
J gene: TRBJ2-1
CDR3 protein: CASSSTSGDNEQFF
CDR3 DNA: TGTGCCAGCAGCTCCACTAGCGGGGACAATGAGCAGTTCTTC

clone size: few
V gene: TRBV7-2
D gene: TRBD1
J gene: TRBJ1-6
CDR3 protein: CASSPGQGARSPLHF
CDR3 DNA: TGTGCCAGCAGCCCAGGACAGGGGGCGAGGTCACCCCTCCACTTT

clone size: few
V gene: TRBV5-6
D gene: -
J gene: TRBJ1-2
CDR3 protein: CASTRTVVFYGYTF
CDR3 DNA: TGTGCCAGCACCCGGACAGTGGTCTTCTATGGCTACACCTTC

clone size: -
V gene: TRBV29-1
D gene: TRBD1
J gene: TRBJ1-1
CDR3 protein: CSGRQGRNLENTEAFF
CDR3 DNA: TGCAGCGGAAGACAGGGTAGAAACCTCGAGAACACTGAAGCTTTCTTT

clone size: few
V gene: TRBV7-9
D gene: TRBD2
J gene: TRBJ2-1
CDR3 protein: CASSLAGGLVNEQFF
CDR3 DNA: TGTGCCAGCAGTCTAGCGGGAGGGTTGGTCAATGAGCAGTTCTTC

clone size: -
V gene: TRBV27
D gene: TRBD2
J gene: TRBJ2-1
CDR3 protein: CASTSSGTYNEQFF
CDR3 DNA: TGTGCCAGCACCTCTAGCGGGACTTACAATGAGCAGTTCTTC

clone size: -
V gene: TRBV7-2
D gene: -
J gene: TRBJ1-1
CDR3 protein: CASSTTTGASTEAFF
CDR3 DNA: TGTGCCAGCAGCACAACAACGGGGGCCAGCACTGAAGCTTTCTTT

clone size: few
V gene: TRBV5-1
D gene: TRBD1
J gene: TRBJ1-1
CDR3 protein: CASSFPPGGNTEAFF
CDR3 DNA: TGCGCCAGCAGCTTTCCACCAGGGGGGAACACTGAAGCTTTCTTT

clone size: few
V gene: TRBV29-1
D gene: -
J gene: TRBJ1-1
CDR3 protein: CSVEDHTNTEAFF
CDR3 DNA: TGCAGCGTTGAAGATCACACGAACACTGAAGCTTTCTTT

clone size: many
V gene: TRBV20-1
D gene: -
J gene: TRBJ2-1
CDR3 protein: CSAEGGSVFAPFF
CDR3 DNA: TGCAGTGCGGAGGGTGGTAGCGTATTCGCCCCCTTCTTC

clone size: -
V gene: TRBV4-1
D gene: -
J gene: TRBJ1-2
CDR3 protein: CASSQGRQLLSTNYGYTF
CDR3 DNA: TGCGCCAGCAGCCAAGGGCGACAGCTGCTCTCGACTAACTATGGCTACACCTTC

clone size: -
V gene: TRBV6-1
D gene: TRBD2
J gene: TRBJ2-7
CDR3 protein: CASIYGGVWSYEQYF
CDR3 DNA: TGTGCCAGCATCTACGGGGGGGTATGGAGTTACGAGCAGTACTTC

clone size: once
V gene: TRBV29-1
D gene: -
J gene: TRBJ2-1
CDR3 protein: CSFNVWENEQFF
CDR3 DNA: TGCAGCTTCAACGTGTGGGAGAATGAGCAGTTCTTC

clone size: few
V gene: TRBV12-3/TRBV12-4
D gene: TRBD1
J gene: TRBJ1-4
CDR3 protein: CASSDRGGTNEKLFF
CDR3 DNA: TGTGCCAGCAGTGACAGGGGAGGGACTAATGAAAAACTGTTTTTT

clone size: -
V gene: TRBV4-1
D gene: -
J gene: TRBJ2-6
CDR3 protein: CASSQDPGANVLTF
CDR3 DNA: TGCGCCAGCAGCCAAGATCCGGGGGCCAACGTCCTGACTTTC

clone size: -
V gene: TRBV5-1
D gene: -
J gene: TRBJ2-1
CDR3 protein: CASSPGYLGEHSYNEQSF
CDR3 DNA: TGCGCCAGCAGCCCGGGTTACCTTGGCGAGCACTCCTACAATGAGCAGTCCTTC

clone size: many
V gene: TRBV2
D gene: -
J gene: TRBJ2-1
CDR3 protein: CASSDFYNEQFF
CDR3 DNA: TGTGCCAGCAGTGATTTCTACAATGAGCAGTTCTTC

clone size: -
V gene: TRBV11-2
D gene: TRBD2
J gene: TRBJ2-1
CDR3 protein: CASSFGLAGAQFF
CDR3 DNA: TGTGCCAGCAGCTTCGGGCTAGCGGGGGCCCAGTTCTTC

clone size: few
V gene: TRBV20-1
D gene: -
J gene: TRBJ2-7
CDR3 protein: CSARAGGELWEQYF
CDR3 DNA: TGCAGTGCCCGCGCTGGGGGTGAGCTTTGGGAGCAGTACTTC

clone size: few
V gene: TRBV20-1
D gene: -
J gene: TRBJ2-1
CDR3 protein: CSALAQGADEQFF
CDR3 DNA: TGCAGTGCCCTGGCCCAGGGAGCGGATGAGCAGTTCTTC

clone size: few
V gene: TRBV20-1
D gene: TRBD2
J gene: TRBJ2-2
CDR3 protein: CSARRGGGGTGELFF
CDR3 DNA: TGCAGTGCTAGAAGGGGCGGGGGAGGCACCGGGGAGCTGTTTTTT